These T cell receptor beta chains were read from a single sample in a study of CD8 T cells in Susac syndrome. TCRdb re-derived calls from the immunoSEQ multiplex PCR reads in MiXCR, one entry per CDR3 protein. This sample yields fewer than 250,000 distinct CDR3 sequences, of which approximately 93% are seen a single time; 0.1% belongs to the top ten. The sequencing input was CD4+ T cells from PBMCs. These receptors came from a human donor in good health. The CDR3 runs from the conserved cysteine through the conserved F or W. Fields, in order: J gene, V gene, clone size, D gene, CDR3 protein, CDR3 DNA. D genes are given only for firm matches. Rows give clone size only sometimes, using once, few, many, or a class for an expanded clone.

j_call: TRBJ2-1
v_call: TRBV6-5
clone_size: -
d_call: -
cdr3_aa: CASRSVGGNYNEQFF
cdr3_nt: TGTGCCAGCAGAAGCGTTGGGGGAAACTACAATGAGCAGTTCTTC

j_call: TRBJ2-1
v_call: TRBV7-3
clone_size: -
d_call: TRBD2
cdr3_aa: CASSYGAGLSYNEQFF
cdr3_nt: TGTGCCAGCAGTTACGGAGCGGGGCTTTCCTACAATGAGCAGTTCTTC

j_call: TRBJ1-1
v_call: TRBV6-2/TRBV6-3
clone_size: -
d_call: -
cdr3_aa: CASRLARTENTEAFF
cdr3_nt: TGTGCCAGCAGACTAGCCCGTACGGAGAACACTGAAGCTTTCTTT

j_call: TRBJ2-7
v_call: TRBV2
clone_size: -
d_call: -
cdr3_aa: CASMADFYEQYF
cdr3_nt: TGTGCCAGCATGGCGGACTTCTACGAGCAGTACTTC

j_call: TRBJ2-3
v_call: TRBV2
clone_size: -
d_call: -
cdr3_aa: CAPEVTDTQYF
cdr3_nt: TGTGCCCCCGAAGTCACAGATACGCAGTATTTT

j_call: TRBJ2-6
v_call: TRBV27
clone_size: -
d_call: -
cdr3_aa: CASRARSGGANVLTF
cdr3_nt: TGTGCCAGCAGGGCCCGCTCAGGCGGCGCCAACGTCCTGACTTTC

j_call: TRBJ2-3
v_call: TRBV6-6
clone_size: -
d_call: -
cdr3_aa: CASSRPQGGTDTQYF
cdr3_nt: TGTGCCAGCAGTCGCCCCCAGGGAGGCACAGATACGCAGTATTTT

j_call: TRBJ1-2
v_call: TRBV29-1
clone_size: -
d_call: -
cdr3_aa: CSVRGYSGYTF
cdr3_nt: TGCAGCGTACGGGGGTATAGTGGCTACACCTTC

j_call: TRBJ2-7
v_call: TRBV28
clone_size: -
d_call: -
cdr3_aa: CASTGPAYYEQYF
cdr3_nt: TGTGCCAGCACCGGACCGGCCTACTACGAGCAGTACTTC

j_call: TRBJ2-7
v_call: TRBV30
clone_size: few
d_call: -
cdr3_aa: CALLSLPGEQYF
cdr3_nt: TGTGCCCTACTAAGCCTACCGGGAGAGCAGTACTTC

j_call: TRBJ2-6
v_call: TRBV5-4
clone_size: -
d_call: TRBD2
cdr3_aa: CASRTGPRTSGGSGANVLTF
cdr3_nt: TGTGCCAGCAGAACCGGGCCCCGGACTAGCGGGGGATCCGGGGCCAACGTCCTGACTTTC

j_call: TRBJ2-5
v_call: TRBV4-2
clone_size: -
d_call: -
cdr3_aa: CASSHAGTASQETQYF
cdr3_nt: TGTGCCAGCAGCCATGCCGGGACCGCAAGCCAAGAGACCCAGTACTTC

j_call: TRBJ1-5
v_call: TRBV5-1
clone_size: -
d_call: -
cdr3_aa: CASSLEAGDQPQHF
cdr3_nt: TGCGCCAGCAGCTTGGAAGCTGGGGATCAGCCCCAGCATTTT

j_call: TRBJ2-3
v_call: TRBV11-1
clone_size: -
d_call: TRBD2
cdr3_aa: CASSQTAGGRSTDTQYF
cdr3_nt: TGTGCCAGCAGCCAAACGGCGGGGGGCCGGAGCACAGATACGCAGTATTTT

j_call: TRBJ1-2
v_call: TRBV4-3
clone_size: -
d_call: -
cdr3_aa: CASSHPSPGAYGYTF
cdr3_nt: TGCGCCAGCAGCCACCCGTCCCCGGGGGCCTATGGCTACACCTTC

j_call: TRBJ1-5
v_call: TRBV5-1
clone_size: -
d_call: -
cdr3_aa: CASSPREPQHF
cdr3_nt: TGCGCCAGCAGCCCACGGGAACCCCAGCATTTT

j_call: TRBJ2-1
v_call: TRBV28
clone_size: -
d_call: -
cdr3_aa: CASSLGRVPHNEQFF
cdr3_nt: TGTGCCAGCAGTTTGGGGCGGGTACCCCACAATGAGCAGTTCTTC

j_call: TRBJ2-3
v_call: TRBV4-1
clone_size: -
d_call: -
cdr3_aa: CASSIRGAQYF
cdr3_nt: TGCGCCAGCAGCATCAGAGGGGCGCAGTATTTT

j_call: TRBJ2-3
v_call: TRBV3-1
clone_size: -
d_call: -
cdr3_aa: CASSQDKTRGDTQYF
cdr3_nt: TGTGCCAGCAGCCAAGATAAAACCCGGGGAGATACGCAGTATTTT

j_call: TRBJ1-2
v_call: TRBV10-3
clone_size: once
d_call: -
cdr3_aa: CAISERQGGYGYTF
cdr3_nt: TGTGCCATCAGTGAGAGGCAGGGAGGCTATGGCTACACCTTC

j_call: TRBJ1-6
v_call: TRBV9
clone_size: -
d_call: -
cdr3_aa: CASSGARGNSPLHF
cdr3_nt: TGTGCCAGCAGCGGGGCAAGAGGAAATTCACCCCTCCACTTT

j_call: TRBJ1-1
v_call: TRBV7-9
clone_size: -
d_call: -
cdr3_aa: CASSLGAGSEAFF
cdr3_nt: TGTGCCAGCAGCTTAGGGGCAGGCTCCGAAGCTTTCTTT

j_call: TRBJ1-1
v_call: TRBV7-2
clone_size: -
d_call: -
cdr3_aa: CASSLKRGGGAEAFF
cdr3_nt: TGTGCCAGCAGCTTAAAACGGGGTGGGGGGGCTGAAGCTTTCTTT

j_call: TRBJ2-1
v_call: TRBV29-1
clone_size: once
d_call: -
cdr3_aa: CSVDEGEQFF
cdr3_nt: TGCAGCGTTGATGAGGGTGAGCAGTTCTTC

j_call: TRBJ2-1
v_call: TRBV4-3
clone_size: -
d_call: -
cdr3_aa: CASSQANSYNEQFF
cdr3_nt: TGCGCCAGCAGCCAAGCAAACTCCTACAATGAGCAGTTCTTC

j_call: TRBJ2-5
v_call: TRBV7-2
clone_size: -
d_call: TRBD1
cdr3_aa: CASQRGQRQETQYF
cdr3_nt: TGTGCCTCACAGAGGGGACAGCGCCAAGAGACCCAGTACTTC

j_call: TRBJ2-5
v_call: TRBV9
clone_size: -
d_call: TRBD2
cdr3_aa: CASSVGPAGNQETQYF
cdr3_nt: TGTGCCAGCAGCGTAGGTCCAGCGGGGAACCAAGAGACCCAGTACTTC

j_call: TRBJ2-4
v_call: TRBV7-2
clone_size: -
d_call: -
cdr3_aa: CASSAPRQLNIQYF
cdr3_nt: TGTGCCAGCAGCGCGCCGCGACAGTTAAACATTCAGTACTTC

j_call: TRBJ2-2
v_call: TRBV7-3
clone_size: -
d_call: TRBD2
cdr3_aa: CASSPTLGTSGELFF
cdr3_nt: TGTGCCAGCAGCCCAACCCTTGGGACTAGCGGGGAGCTGTTTTTT

j_call: TRBJ1-1
v_call: TRBV7-2
clone_size: -
d_call: -
cdr3_aa: CASSQSGGLGTEAFF
cdr3_nt: TGTGCCAGCAGCCAATCCGGGGGGCTGGGCACTGAAGCTTTCTTT

j_call: TRBJ2-1
v_call: TRBV7-9
clone_size: -
d_call: TRBD1
cdr3_aa: CASRQIGQGNNEQFF
cdr3_nt: TGTGCCAGCAGACAGATCGGACAGGGAAACAATGAGCAGTTCTTC

j_call: TRBJ1-1
v_call: TRBV6-2/TRBV6-3
clone_size: -
d_call: -
cdr3_aa: CASSYSWRGNTEAFF
cdr3_nt: TGTGCCAGCAGTTACTCGTGGCGAGGGAACACTGAAGCTTTCTTT

j_call: TRBJ1-3
v_call: TRBV2
clone_size: -
d_call: -
cdr3_aa: CASSLNSHSGNTIYF
cdr3_nt: TGTGCCAGCAGTCTGAATAGTCACTCTGGAAACACCATATATTTT

j_call: TRBJ2-3
v_call: TRBV19
clone_size: -
d_call: -
cdr3_aa: CASRPASTDTQYF
cdr3_nt: TGTGCCTCACGCCCAGCGTCCACAGATACGCAGTATTTT

j_call: TRBJ2-2
v_call: TRBV25-1
clone_size: -
d_call: -
cdr3_aa: CASSGLNTGELLF
cdr3_nt: TGTGCCAGCAGTGGCCTTAACACCGGGGAGCTGCTTTTT

j_call: TRBJ2-3
v_call: TRBV5-5
clone_size: once
d_call: -
cdr3_aa: CASSLGVAVSTDTQYF
cdr3_nt: TGTGCCAGCAGCTTGGGGGTAGCGGTCAGCACAGATACGCAGTATTTT

j_call: TRBJ1-1
v_call: TRBV29-1
clone_size: -
d_call: -
cdr3_aa: CSVVRDPAIEAFF
cdr3_nt: TGCAGCGTCGTCCGGGACCCAGCCATTGAAGCTTTCTTT

j_call: TRBJ2-1
v_call: TRBV7-3
clone_size: -
d_call: TRBD1
cdr3_aa: CASSSTGGMYNEQFF
cdr3_nt: TGTGCCAGCAGCTCGACAGGGGGCATGTACAATGAGCAGTTCTTC

j_call: TRBJ2-1
v_call: TRBV29-1
clone_size: -
d_call: TRBD1
cdr3_aa: CSVGQGVSYNEQFF
cdr3_nt: TGCAGCGTCGGACAGGGGGTCTCCTACAATGAGCAGTTCTTC

j_call: TRBJ1-6
v_call: TRBV27
clone_size: once
d_call: TRBD1
cdr3_aa: CASSLILTGLNSPLHF
cdr3_nt: TGTGCCAGCAGTCTAATATTGACAGGGCTGAATTCACCCCTCCACTTT

j_call: TRBJ2-7
v_call: TRBV5-4
clone_size: -
d_call: -
cdr3_aa: CASSLYVRVYEQYF
cdr3_nt: TGTGCCAGCAGCTTGTATGTCCGGGTCTACGAGCAGTACTTC

j_call: TRBJ1-6
v_call: TRBV6-5
clone_size: -
d_call: -
cdr3_aa: CASNRRHFNSPLHF
cdr3_nt: TGTGCCAGCAACAGGAGACACTTTAATTCACCCCTCCACTTT

j_call: TRBJ1-1
v_call: TRBV2
clone_size: -
d_call: TRBD1
cdr3_aa: CASSGPGGSTEAFF
cdr3_nt: TGTGCCAGCAGTGGACCAGGGGGGAGCACTGAAGCTTTCTTT

j_call: TRBJ1-5
v_call: TRBV28
clone_size: -
d_call: TRBD1
cdr3_aa: CASRGQGGIQPQHF
cdr3_nt: TGTGCCAGCAGGGGACAGGGGGGAATTCAGCCCCAGCATTTT

j_call: TRBJ2-1
v_call: TRBV5-1
clone_size: -
d_call: TRBD2
cdr3_aa: CASSSGLAGTSSYNEQFF
cdr3_nt: TGCGCCAGCAGCTCGGGACTAGCGGGTACGAGCTCCTACAATGAGCAGTTCTTC

j_call: TRBJ2-3
v_call: TRBV5-1
clone_size: -
d_call: -
cdr3_aa: CASSLAGKSTDTQYF
cdr3_nt: TGCGCCAGCAGCTTGGCAGGCAAAAGCACAGATACGCAGTATTTT

j_call: TRBJ1-1
v_call: TRBV19
clone_size: -
d_call: -
cdr3_aa: CASSIWTEDTNTEAFF
cdr3_nt: TGTGCCAGTAGTATTTGGACGGAGGACACAAACACTGAAGCTTTCTTT

j_call: TRBJ1-1
v_call: TRBV7-2
clone_size: -
d_call: TRBD1
cdr3_aa: CASSLVQQGEAFF
cdr3_nt: TGTGCCAGCAGCTTAGTACAACAGGGGGAAGCTTTCTTT

j_call: TRBJ2-5
v_call: TRBV20-1
clone_size: -
d_call: -
cdr3_aa: CSASGGPLETQYF
cdr3_nt: TGCAGTGCTAGCGGGGGCCCTTTAGAGACCCAGTACTTC

j_call: TRBJ2-3
v_call: TRBV20-1
clone_size: -
d_call: TRBD2
cdr3_aa: CSGTSGGNTDTQYF
cdr3_nt: TGCAGTGGAACTAGCGGGGGGAACACAGATACGCAGTATTTT

j_call: TRBJ2-4
v_call: TRBV19
clone_size: -
d_call: -
cdr3_aa: CASSRDFAKNIQYF
cdr3_nt: TGTGCCAGTAGTCGGGACTTCGCCAAAAACATTCAGTACTTC

j_call: TRBJ1-5
v_call: TRBV6-2/TRBV6-3
clone_size: -
d_call: -
cdr3_aa: CASSYFERSTKGQPQHF
cdr3_nt: TGTGCCAGCAGTTACTTCGAAAGGTCGACTAAGGGACAGCCCCAGCATTTT

j_call: TRBJ2-6
v_call: TRBV30
clone_size: -
d_call: TRBD1
cdr3_aa: CAWSRTGAAGANVLTF
cdr3_nt: TGTGCCTGGAGTCGGACAGGGGCTGCTGGGGCCAACGTCCTGACTTTC

j_call: TRBJ1-2
v_call: TRBV19
clone_size: -
d_call: TRBD1
cdr3_aa: CASMDRTYYGYTF
cdr3_nt: TGTGCCAGTATGGACAGGACATACTATGGCTACACCTTC

j_call: TRBJ1-6
v_call: TRBV19
clone_size: -
d_call: TRBD1
cdr3_aa: CASSPWTGSYNSPLHF
cdr3_nt: TGTGCCAGTAGTCCATGGACAGGGTCCTATAATTCACCCCTCCACTTT